The following is a TCR beta chain sequence with its context. These data are taken from a study of cytomegalovirus exposure and HLA in healthy donors. Overall study context: A prior analysis found 117 million unique TCR beta sequences from some 190 million T cells.

Germline assignment: CDR1 SGHRS and CDR2 YFSETQ. The CDR3 is 15 amino acids. Germline trimming cut 4 bases from V and 3 bases from J; bases unmatched to any gene: 6. PCR employed 60 Vbeta and 13 Jbeta primers. Method: immunoSEQ multiplex PCR; TCRdb's copy keeps in-frame clones and lacks some. The data show fewer than 110,000 clones, around 85% seen once. The sequenced sample consisted of PBMCs. This receptor was obtained from a man aged 30-40 years in good health and CMV-seronegative. V usage is TRBV5-1 and J usage is TRBJ2-3; TRBD2 aligns across 9 bases. Written as DNA, the CDR3 is TGCGCCAGCAGCCCCCAGCGGGGGGCTACAGATACGCAGTATTTT. This gives the protein CASSPQRGATDTQYF.